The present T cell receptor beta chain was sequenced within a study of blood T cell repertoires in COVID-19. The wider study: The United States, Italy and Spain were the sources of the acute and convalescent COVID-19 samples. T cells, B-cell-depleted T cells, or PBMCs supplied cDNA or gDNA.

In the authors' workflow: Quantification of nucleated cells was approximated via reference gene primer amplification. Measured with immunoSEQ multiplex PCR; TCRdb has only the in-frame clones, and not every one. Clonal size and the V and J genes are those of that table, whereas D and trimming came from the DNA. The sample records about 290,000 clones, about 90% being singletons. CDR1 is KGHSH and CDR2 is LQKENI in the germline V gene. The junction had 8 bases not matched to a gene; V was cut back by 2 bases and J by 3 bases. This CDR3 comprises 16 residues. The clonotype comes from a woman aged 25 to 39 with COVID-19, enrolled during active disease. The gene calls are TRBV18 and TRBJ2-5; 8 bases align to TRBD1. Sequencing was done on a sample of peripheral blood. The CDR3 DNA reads TGTGCCAGCTCACCAGTGGACAGGGTGGGTAAAGAGACCCAGTACTTC. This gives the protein CASSPVDRVGKETQYF.